Sequencing of this TCR beta chain was carried out in a study of identical twins. Points from the study as a whole: Compared with unrelated sharing, twin-shared out-of-frame alpha sequences had more low-probability sequences.

Unique molecular identifiers were present on the cDNA, which also gained a universal primer site by template switching. TCRdb recomputed calls from the 5' RACE reads with MiXCR, one row per CDR3 protein. The table includes about 480,000 distinct CDR3 sequences, 12% to 15% detected once. Comment on this clonotype: Its antigen is not known.

The same sample was also used in a study of yellow fever vaccine responses in identical twins.

Input material: CD4+ T cells sorted from blood. The source of this sequence is a woman under 30 in good health.

The CDR3 here is CSAGQGGSYEQYF. The DNA of the CDR3 is TGCAGTGCCGGACAGGGTGGCTCCTACGAGCAGTACTTC. V and J are TRBV20-1 and TRBJ2-7; 8 nucleotides line up with TRBD1. This CDR3 comprises 13 residues. The trim removed 6 bases at V and 0 bases at J, leaving 4 bases unmatched. In germline, CDR1 is DFQATT, CDR2 SNEGSKA (reference sequence).